Detailed here is one T cell receptor (beta chain). Its antigen is unknown. The data are from a study of cytomegalovirus exposure and HLA in healthy donors. Study conclusions and caveats: Reportedly, diagnosis of cytomegalovirus status by the classifier showed high specificity and sensitivity. The CMV antigen specificity of a few CMV-associated chains was confirmed through in vitro analysis. There were some public TCRs occurring in many donors, but most TCR sequences were rare.

Sampled while nominally healthy, donors likely had unrecorded immune exposures. Use of 60 Vbeta and 13 Jbeta primers characterized the PCR. TCRdb keeps only in-frame clones here, not all; method: immunoSEQ multiplex PCR. This sample has 170,000 or so clones; 84% occur once, and the top ten carry roughly 6.7%. The sequenced material came from PBMCs. This clonotype was obtained from a man aged 45 to 65 in good health and CMV-seropositive.

CDR3 sequence reads: CASRGRGPRVYTF. The DNA for the CDR3 is TGTGCCAGCAGGGGTAGGGGGCCACGGGTCTACACCTTC. The chain joins TRBV6-5 to TRBJ1-2; 7 nucleotides agree with TRBD1. Germline V gene sequence: CDR1 MNHEY, CDR2 SVGAGI. The CDR3 is 13 residues long. V was clipped by 6 bases and J by 10 bases; unmatched bases: 11.